This T cell receptor (beta chain) was documented in a study of blood T cell repertoires in COVID-19. About the study: COVID-19 samples collected from the United States, Italy and Spain covered acute and convalescent phases. T cells, B-cell-depleted T cells, or PBMCs provided the cDNA or gDNA that served as material.

This clone was detected once. In the study's own analysis: Reference gene primers were amplified, and this amplification served to estimate nucleated cell counts. Clones were sequenced by immunoSEQ multiplex PCR, and TCRdb holds only the in-frame ones, with some missing. Clone size and the V and J calls come from that table; the DNA yielded D and trimming. The sample lists fewer than 50,000 clones; almost 85% were seen once. CDR1 is SGDLS, CDR2 YYNGEE, per germline. Trimming took off 5 bases at V and 5 bases at J, with 13 bases between the two ends. The CDR3 is made up of 13 amino acids. The specimen was peripheral blood. The gene calls are TRBV9 and TRBJ1-1; D unclear. The source of this sequence is a human donor in a cohort sampled during active COVID-19. In nucleotides, the CDR3 is TGTGCCAGCAGTGCGGGGTGGGTTACTGAAGCTTTCTTT. Translated, it gives CASSAGWVTEAFF.